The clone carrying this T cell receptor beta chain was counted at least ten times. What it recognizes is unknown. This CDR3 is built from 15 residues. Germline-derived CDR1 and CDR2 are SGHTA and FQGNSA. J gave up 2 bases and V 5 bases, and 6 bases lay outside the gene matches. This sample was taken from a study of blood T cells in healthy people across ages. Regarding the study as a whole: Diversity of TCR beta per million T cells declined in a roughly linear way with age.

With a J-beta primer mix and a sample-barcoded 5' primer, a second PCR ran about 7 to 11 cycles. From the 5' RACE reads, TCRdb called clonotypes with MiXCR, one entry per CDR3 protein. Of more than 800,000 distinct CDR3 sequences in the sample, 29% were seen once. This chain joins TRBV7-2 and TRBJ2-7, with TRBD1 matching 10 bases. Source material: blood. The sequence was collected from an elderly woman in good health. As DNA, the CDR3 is TGTGCCAGCAGCCAAACCGGGACAGGGGCCTACGAGCAGTACTTC. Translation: CASSQTGTGAYEQYF.